This T cell receptor (beta chain) emerged from a study of CD8 T cells in Susac syndrome. The authors reverse transcribed roughly 0.5 to 1 ug RNA with random hexamers. MiXCR, applied by TCRdb to the immunoSEQ multiplex PCR reads, yields one record per CDR3 protein. The sample has tens of thousands of distinct CDR3 sequences, about 94% seen once. The CDR3 extends over 12 amino acids. Trimming shortened V by 8 bases and J by 4 bases, and 11 bases separated the two germline ends. Germline CDR1 reads MNHEY; CDR2 reads SVGAGI. V is TRBV6-5 and J is TRBJ1-1; the D gene is possibly TRBD1 (5 bases). The receptor comes from a human donor with Susac syndrome. The sequenced material came from CD8+ T cells from PBMCs. CDR3 amino acids: CASGPGGTEAFF. The CDR3 DNA is TGTGCCAGCGGACCCGGGGGCACTGAAGCTTTCTTT.